The sequence of this T cell receptor beta chain was determined in a study of blood T cell repertoires in COVID-19. This clone was found once. In the original processing: It was from reference gene primer amplification that nucleated cell counts were estimated. Generated by immunoSEQ multiplex PCR, the TCRdb table keeps only in-frame clones and is missing some. V and J calls and clone size are those listed in that table; D and trimming were worked out from the DNA. The table has under 95,000 clones, approximately 80% seen once. This CDR3 has 15 amino acids. V was trimmed by 0 bases and J by 4 bases, leaving 11 bases between them. Germline values: CDR1 LGHNA, CDR2 YNFKEQ.

This chain links TRBV4-2 with TRBJ2-3, with unresolved D. The receptor was isolated from a man in his 70s with acute or convalescent COVID-19. The sample consisted of peripheral blood. CDR3 in DNA: TGTGCCAGCAGCCAAGATTCTAAGCAATCAGATACGCAGTATTTT. It yields the protein CASSQDSKQSDTQYF.